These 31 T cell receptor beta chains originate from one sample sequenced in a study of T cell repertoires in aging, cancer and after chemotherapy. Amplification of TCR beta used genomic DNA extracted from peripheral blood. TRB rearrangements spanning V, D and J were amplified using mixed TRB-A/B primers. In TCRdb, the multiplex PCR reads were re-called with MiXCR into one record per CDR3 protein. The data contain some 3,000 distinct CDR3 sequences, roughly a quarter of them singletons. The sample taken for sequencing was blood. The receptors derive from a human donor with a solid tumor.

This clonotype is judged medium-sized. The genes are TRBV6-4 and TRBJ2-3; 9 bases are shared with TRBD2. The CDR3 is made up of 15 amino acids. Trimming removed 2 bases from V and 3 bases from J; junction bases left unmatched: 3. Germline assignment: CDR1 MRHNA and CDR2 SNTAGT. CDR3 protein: CASSDGLAGTDTQYF. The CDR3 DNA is TGTGCCAGCAGTGACGGCCTAGCGGGGACAGATACGCAGTATTTT.

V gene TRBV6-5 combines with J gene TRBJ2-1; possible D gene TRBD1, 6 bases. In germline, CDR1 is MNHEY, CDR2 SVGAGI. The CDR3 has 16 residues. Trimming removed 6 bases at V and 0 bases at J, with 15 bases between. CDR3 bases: TGTGCCAGCAGCCAGACAGGTGACAGCTCCTACAATGAGCAGTTCTTC. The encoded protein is CASSQTGDSSYNEQFF.

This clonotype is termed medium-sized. DNA for the CDR3: TGTGCCAGCAATAGACTCCCTAATGAAAAACTGTTTTTT. It is translated as CASNRLPNEKLFF. This sequence joins TRBV5-5 and TRBJ1-4; D not resolved. Trimming pared 6 bases from V and 3 bases from J, leaving 9 bases between. The length of the CDR3 is 13 residues. CDR1 SGHKS and CDR2 YYEKEE come from the germline V gene (reference sequence).

Here the CDR3 reads CASSQLAGTDTQYF. The CDR3 DNA follows: TGTGCCAGCAGCCAACTAGCGGGCACAGATACGCAGTATTTT. This chain joins TRBV6-5 and TRBJ2-3, with TRBD2 identical over 8 bases. Looked up from germline, CDR1 is MNHEY and CDR2 is SVGAGI. This CDR3 comprises 14 residues. V trimming: 6 bases; J trimming: 1 base; junction bases outside the gene matches: 3.

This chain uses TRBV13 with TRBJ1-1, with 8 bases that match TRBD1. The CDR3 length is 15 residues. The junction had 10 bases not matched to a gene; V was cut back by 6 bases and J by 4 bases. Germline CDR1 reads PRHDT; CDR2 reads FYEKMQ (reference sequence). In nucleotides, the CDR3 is TGTGCCAGCAGTCTACAGGGGGGAAGGAGCACTGAAGCTTTCTTT. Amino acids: CASSLQGGRSTEAFF.

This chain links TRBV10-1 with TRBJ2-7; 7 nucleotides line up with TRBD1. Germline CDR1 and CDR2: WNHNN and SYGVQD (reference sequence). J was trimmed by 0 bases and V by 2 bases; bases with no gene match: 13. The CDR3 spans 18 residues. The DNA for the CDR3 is TGCGCCAGCAGTGAGCCAAGGGGGCGTCGCTTTTTCTCCTACGAGCAGTACTTC. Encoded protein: CASSEPRGRRFFSYEQYF.

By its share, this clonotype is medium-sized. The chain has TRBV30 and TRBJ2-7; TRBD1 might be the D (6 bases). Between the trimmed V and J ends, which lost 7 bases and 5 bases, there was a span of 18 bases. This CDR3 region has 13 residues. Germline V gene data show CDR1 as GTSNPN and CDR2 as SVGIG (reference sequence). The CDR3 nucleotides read TGTGCCTTCTCCCTGACAGGAGTCAACGAGCAGTACTTC. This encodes CAFSLTGVNEQYF. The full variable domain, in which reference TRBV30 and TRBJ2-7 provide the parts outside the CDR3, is SQTIHQWPATLVQPVGSPLSLECTVEGTSNPNLYWYRQAAGRGLQLLFYSVGIGQISSEVPQNLSASRPQDRQFILSSKKLLLSDSGFYLCAFSLTGVNEQYFGPGTRLTVT.

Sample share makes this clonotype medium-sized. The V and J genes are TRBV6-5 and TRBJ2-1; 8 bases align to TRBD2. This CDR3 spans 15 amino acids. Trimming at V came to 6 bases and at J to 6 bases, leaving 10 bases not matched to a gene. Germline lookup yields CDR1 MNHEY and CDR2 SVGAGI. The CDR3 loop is CASRAGTSQGNEQFF. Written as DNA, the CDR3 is TGTGCCAGCAGGGCCGGGACTAGTCAGGGCAATGAGCAGTTCTTC.

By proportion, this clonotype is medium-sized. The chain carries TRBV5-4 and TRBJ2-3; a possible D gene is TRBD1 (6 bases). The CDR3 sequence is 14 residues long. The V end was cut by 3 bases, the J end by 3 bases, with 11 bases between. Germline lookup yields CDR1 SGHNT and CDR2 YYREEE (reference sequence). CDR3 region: CASSWGPPTDTQYF. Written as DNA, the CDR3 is TGTGCCAGCAGCTGGGGGCCACCTACAGATACGCAGTATTTT.

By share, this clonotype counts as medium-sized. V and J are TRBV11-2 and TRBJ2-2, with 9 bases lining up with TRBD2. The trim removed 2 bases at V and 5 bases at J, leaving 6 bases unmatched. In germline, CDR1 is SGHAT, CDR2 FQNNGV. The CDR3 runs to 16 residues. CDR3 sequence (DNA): TGTGCCAGCAGCTTAATGAGCGGGAGGTTGACCGGGGAGCTGTTTTTT. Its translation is CASSLMSGRLTGELFF.

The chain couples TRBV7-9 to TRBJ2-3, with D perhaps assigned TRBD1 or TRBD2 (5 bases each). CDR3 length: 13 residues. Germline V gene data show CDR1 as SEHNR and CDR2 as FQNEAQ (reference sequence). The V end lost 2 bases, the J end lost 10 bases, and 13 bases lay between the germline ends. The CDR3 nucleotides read TGTGCCAGCAGCTTAAGTGAGTCGGGGCCGCAGTATTTT. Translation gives CASSLSESGPQYF.

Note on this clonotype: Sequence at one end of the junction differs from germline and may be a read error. The CDR3 reads CASSLGQGPQETQYF. The CDR3 DNA reads as TGCGCCAGCAGCTTGGGACAGGGACCGCAAGAGACCCAGTACTTC. This chain joins TRBV5-4 and TRBJ2-5; 9 bases agree with TRBD1. The CDR3 is 15 amino acids. Germline values: CDR1 SGHNT, CDR2 YYREEE (reference sequence).

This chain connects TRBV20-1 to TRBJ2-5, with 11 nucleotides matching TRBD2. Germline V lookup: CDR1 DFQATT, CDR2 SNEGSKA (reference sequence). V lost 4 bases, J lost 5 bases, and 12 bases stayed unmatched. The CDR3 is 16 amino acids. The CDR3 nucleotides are TGCAGTGCTAACCCTCTACTAGCGGGAGACTTGGAGACCCAGTACTTC. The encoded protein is CSANPLLAGDLETQYF.

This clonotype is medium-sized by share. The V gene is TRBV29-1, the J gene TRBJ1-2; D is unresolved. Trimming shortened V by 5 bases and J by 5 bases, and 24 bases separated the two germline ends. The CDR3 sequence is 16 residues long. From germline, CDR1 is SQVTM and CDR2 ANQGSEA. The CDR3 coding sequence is TGCAGCGTTCGAACAACCAGCTCGGCGGACTTATATGGCTACACCTTC. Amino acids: CSVRTTSSADLYGYTF.

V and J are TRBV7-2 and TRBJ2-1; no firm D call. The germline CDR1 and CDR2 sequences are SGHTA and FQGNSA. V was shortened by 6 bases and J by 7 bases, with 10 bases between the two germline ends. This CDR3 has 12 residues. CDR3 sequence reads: CASSYIGNEQFF. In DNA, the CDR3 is TGTGCCAGCAGTTATATAGGGAATGAGCAGTTCTTC.

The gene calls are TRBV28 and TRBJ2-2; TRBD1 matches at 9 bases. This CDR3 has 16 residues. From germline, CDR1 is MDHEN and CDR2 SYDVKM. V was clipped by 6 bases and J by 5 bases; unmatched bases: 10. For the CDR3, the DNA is TGTGCCAGCAGCCCCCAAGGGACAGGGAGAACCGGGGAGCTGTTTTTT. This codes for CASSPQGTGRTGELFF.

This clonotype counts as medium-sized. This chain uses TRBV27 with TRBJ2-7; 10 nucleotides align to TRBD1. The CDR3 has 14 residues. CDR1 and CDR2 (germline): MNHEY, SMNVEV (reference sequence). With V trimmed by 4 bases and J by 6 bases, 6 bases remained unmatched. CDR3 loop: CASSSGQGLFEQYF. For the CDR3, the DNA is TGTGCCAGCAGTTCGGGACAGGGGCTTTTCGAGCAGTACTTC.

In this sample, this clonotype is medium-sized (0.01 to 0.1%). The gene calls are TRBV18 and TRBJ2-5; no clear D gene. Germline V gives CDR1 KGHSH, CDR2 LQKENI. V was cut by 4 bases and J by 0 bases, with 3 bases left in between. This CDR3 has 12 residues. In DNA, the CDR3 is TGTGCCAGCTCACGGTACCAAGAGACCCAGTACTTC. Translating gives CASSRYQETQYF.

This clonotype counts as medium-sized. CDR3: CASPRTSGRGNEQFF. DNA of the CDR3: TGTGCCAGCCCCCGGACTAGCGGGAGAGGGAATGAGCAGTTCTTC. The chain employs TRBV12-3 or TRBV12-4 and TRBJ2-1; 13 bases are a match to TRBD2. This CDR3 is 15 amino acids long. V was pared by 8 bases and J by 7 bases, with 8 bases of the junction left unmatched.

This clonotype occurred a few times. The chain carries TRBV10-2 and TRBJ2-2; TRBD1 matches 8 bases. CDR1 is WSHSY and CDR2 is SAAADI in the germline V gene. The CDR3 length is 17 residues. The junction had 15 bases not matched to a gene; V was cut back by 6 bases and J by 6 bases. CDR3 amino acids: CASSPIPGQASSGELFF. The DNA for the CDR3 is TGCGCCAGCAGCCCAATCCCGGGACAGGCTTCCTCCGGGGAGCTGTTTTTT.

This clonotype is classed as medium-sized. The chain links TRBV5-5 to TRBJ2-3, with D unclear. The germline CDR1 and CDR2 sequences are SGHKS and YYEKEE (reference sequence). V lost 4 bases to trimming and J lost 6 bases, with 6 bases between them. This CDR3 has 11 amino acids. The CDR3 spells CASSQGDTQYF. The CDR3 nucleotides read TGTGCCAGCAGCCAAGGGGATACGCAGTATTTT.

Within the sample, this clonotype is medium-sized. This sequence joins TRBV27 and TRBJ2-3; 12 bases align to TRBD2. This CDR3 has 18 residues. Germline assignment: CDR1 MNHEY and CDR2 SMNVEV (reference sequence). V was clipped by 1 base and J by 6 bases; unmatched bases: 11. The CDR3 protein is CASSLLVPSGRAVDTQYF. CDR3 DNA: TGTGCCAGCAGTTTATTGGTTCCTAGCGGGAGGGCCGTTGATACGCAGTATTTT.

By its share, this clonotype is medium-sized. The CDR3: CASIRGWGETQYF. DNA for the CDR3: TGTGCCAGCATCCGCGGTTGGGGAGAGACCCAGTACTTC. V is TRBV6-5 and J is TRBJ2-5, with D unclear. Trimming took 7 bases from V and 4 from J, leaving 13 bases between them. From germline, CDR1 is MNHEY and CDR2 SVGAGI. The CDR3 sequence is 13 residues long.

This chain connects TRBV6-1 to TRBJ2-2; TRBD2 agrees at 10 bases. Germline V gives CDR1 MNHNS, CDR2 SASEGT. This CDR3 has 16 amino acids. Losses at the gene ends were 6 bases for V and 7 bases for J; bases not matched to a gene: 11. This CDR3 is CASRGGLAGEVGELFF. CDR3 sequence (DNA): TGTGCCAGCAGGGGGGGCCTAGCGGGAGAAGTCGGGGAGCTGTTTTTT.

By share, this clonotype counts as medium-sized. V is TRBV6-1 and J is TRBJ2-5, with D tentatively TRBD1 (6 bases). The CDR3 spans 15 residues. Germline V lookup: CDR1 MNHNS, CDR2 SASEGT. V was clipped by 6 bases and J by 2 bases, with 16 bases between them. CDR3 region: CASSPWGRFQETQYF. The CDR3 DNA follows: TGTGCCAGCAGCCCCTGGGGGCGGTTTCAAGAGACCCAGTACTTC.

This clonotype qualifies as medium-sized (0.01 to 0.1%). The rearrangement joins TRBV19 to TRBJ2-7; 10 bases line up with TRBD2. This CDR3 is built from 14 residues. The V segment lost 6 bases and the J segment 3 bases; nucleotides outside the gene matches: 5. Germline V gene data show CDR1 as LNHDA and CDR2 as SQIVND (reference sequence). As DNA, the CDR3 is TGTGCCAGTAGCTCTAGCGGGAGCCTCTACGAGCAGTACTTC. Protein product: CASSSSGSLYEQYF.

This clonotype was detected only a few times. The CDR3 loop reads CASSGLAGGMAKNIQYF. CDR3 nucleotides: TGTGCCAGCAGCGGGCTAGCGGGAGGCATGGCCAAAAACATTCAGTACTTC. V is TRBV28 and J is TRBJ2-4, with TRBD2 identical over 11 bases. CDR1 MDHEN and CDR2 SYDVKM come from the germline V gene. This CDR3 has 17 amino acids. V trimming: 6 bases; J trimming: 1 base; junction bases outside the gene matches: 8.

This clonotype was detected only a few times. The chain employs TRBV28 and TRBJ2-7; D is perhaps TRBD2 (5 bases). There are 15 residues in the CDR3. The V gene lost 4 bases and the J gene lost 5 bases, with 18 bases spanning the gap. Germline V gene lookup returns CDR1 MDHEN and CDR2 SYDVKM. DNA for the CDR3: TGTGCCAGCAGTTCCATGCGTACCCTAGCAGACGAGCAGTACTTC. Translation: CASSSMRTLADEQYF.

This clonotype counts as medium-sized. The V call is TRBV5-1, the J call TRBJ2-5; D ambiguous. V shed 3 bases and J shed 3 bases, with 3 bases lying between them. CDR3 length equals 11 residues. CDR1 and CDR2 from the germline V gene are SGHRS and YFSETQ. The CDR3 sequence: CASSSKETQYF. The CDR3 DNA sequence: TGCGCCAGCAGCTCTAAAGAGACCCAGTACTTC.

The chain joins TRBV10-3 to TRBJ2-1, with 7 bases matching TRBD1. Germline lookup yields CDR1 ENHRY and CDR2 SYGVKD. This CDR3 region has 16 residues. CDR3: CVISESGTVSYNEQFF. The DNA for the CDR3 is TGTGTTATCAGTGAGTCCGGGACAGTATCCTACAATGAGCAGTTCTTC.

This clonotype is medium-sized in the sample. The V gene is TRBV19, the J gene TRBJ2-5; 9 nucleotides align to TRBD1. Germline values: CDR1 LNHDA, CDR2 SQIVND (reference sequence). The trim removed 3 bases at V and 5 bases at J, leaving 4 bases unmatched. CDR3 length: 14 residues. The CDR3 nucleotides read TGTGCCAGTAGTATGCAGACAGGGGGGGAGACCCAGTACTTC. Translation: CASSMQTGGETQYF.